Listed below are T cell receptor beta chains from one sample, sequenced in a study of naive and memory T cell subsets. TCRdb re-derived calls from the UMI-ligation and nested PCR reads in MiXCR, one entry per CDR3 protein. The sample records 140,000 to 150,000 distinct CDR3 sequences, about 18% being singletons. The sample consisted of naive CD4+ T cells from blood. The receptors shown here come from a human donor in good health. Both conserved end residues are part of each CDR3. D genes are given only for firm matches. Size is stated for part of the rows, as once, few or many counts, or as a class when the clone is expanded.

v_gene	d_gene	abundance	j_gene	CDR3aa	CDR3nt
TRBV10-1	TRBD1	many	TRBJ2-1	CASSQGALANEQFF	TGCGCCAGCAGTCAGGGGGCCCTAGCCAATGAGCAGTTCTTC
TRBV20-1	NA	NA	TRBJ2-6	CSASLGTGANVLTF	TGCAGTGCTAGTCTAGGGACTGGGGCCAACGTCCTGACTTTC
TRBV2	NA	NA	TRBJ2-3	CASSEGWNTQYF	TGTGCCAGCAGTGAAGGTTGGAATACGCAGTATTTT
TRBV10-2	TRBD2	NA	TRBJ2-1	CASSEVGGRGNEQFF	TGCGCCAGCAGTGAGGTTGGCGGGAGGGGCAATGAGCAGTTCTTC
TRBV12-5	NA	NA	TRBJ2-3	CASGLRLADTQYF	TGTGCTAGTGGTCTCCGGTTGGCAGATACGCAGTATTTT
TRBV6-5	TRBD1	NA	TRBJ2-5	CASIPPGTGKETQYF	TGTGCCAGCATACCCCCCGGGACAGGGAAGGAGACCCAGTACTTC
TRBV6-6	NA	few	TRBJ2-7	CASRGVRDEQYF	TGTGCCAGCAGGGGGGTTCGGGACGAGCAGTACTTC
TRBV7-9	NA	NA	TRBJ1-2	CASSLEEDGYTF	TGTGCCAGCAGCTTAGAAGAGGATGGCTACACCTTC
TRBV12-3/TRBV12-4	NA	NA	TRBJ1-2	CASSPGQIYGYTF	TGTGCCAGCAGCCCCGGACAGATTTATGGCTACACCTTC
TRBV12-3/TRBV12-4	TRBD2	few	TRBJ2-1	CASAGTNNEQFF	TGTGCCAGCGCAGGGACTAACAATGAGCAGTTCTTC
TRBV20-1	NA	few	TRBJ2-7	CSASDLREQYF	TGCAGTGCCTCGGATCTACGCGAGCAGTACTTC
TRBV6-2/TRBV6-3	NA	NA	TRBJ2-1	CASSYSPGAHNEQFF	TGTGCCAGCAGTTACTCACCGGGAGCCCACAATGAGCAGTTCTTC
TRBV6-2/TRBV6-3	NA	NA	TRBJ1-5	CASSYLPNNQPQHF	TGTGCCAGCAGTTACCTCCCAAACAATCAGCCCCAGCATTTT
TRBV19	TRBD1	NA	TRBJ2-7	CASSAGQGTYEQYF	TGTGCCAGTAGCGCGGGACAGGGAACCTACGAGCAGTACTTC
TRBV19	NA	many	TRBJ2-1	CASSMVGGNEQFF	TGTGCCAGTAGTATGGTAGGGGGCAATGAGCAGTTCTTC
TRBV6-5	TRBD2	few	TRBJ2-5	CASRRIAGGGETQYF	TGTGCCAGCAGGCGCATAGCGGGAGGGGGTGAGACCCAGTACTTC
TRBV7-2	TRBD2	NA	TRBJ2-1	CASSLGLAAVNEQFF	TGTGCCAGCAGCTTAGGACTAGCGGCCGTCAATGAGCAGTTCTTC
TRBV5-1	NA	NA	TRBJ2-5	CASSLGSAETQYF	TGCGCCAGCAGCTTGGGAAGTGCAGAGACCCAGTACTTC
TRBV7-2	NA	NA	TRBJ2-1	CATCRFGSYNEQFF	TGTGCCACCTGTCGGTTTGGGTCCTACAATGAGCAGTTCTTC
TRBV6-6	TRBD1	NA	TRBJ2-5	CASRSRTGPRETQYF	TGTGCCAGCAGGTCCCGGACAGGCCCCCGGGAGACCCAGTACTTC
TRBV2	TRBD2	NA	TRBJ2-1	CASRAQGTSGMNEQFF	TGTGCCAGCAGAGCCCAAGGGACTAGCGGGATGAATGAGCAGTTCTTC
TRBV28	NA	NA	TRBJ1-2	CASSADRLDYYGYTF	TGTGCCAGCAGTGCAGACAGGTTGGATTACTATGGCTACACCTTC
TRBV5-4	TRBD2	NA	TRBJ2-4	CASSSRSGSPRGNIQYF	TGTGCCAGCAGCTCGAGGAGCGGGAGCCCCAGGGGTAACATTCAGTACTTC
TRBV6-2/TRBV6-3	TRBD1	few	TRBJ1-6	CASNLGTGASPLHF	TGTGCCAGCAACCTAGGGACAGGGGCATCACCCCTCCACTTT
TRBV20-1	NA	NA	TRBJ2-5	CSARDSRDPKGPQETQYF	TGCAGTGCTAGAGATTCTCGGGACCCAAAAGGCCCTCAAGAGACCCAGTACTTC
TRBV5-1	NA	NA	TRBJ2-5	CASSQENQETQYF	TGCGCCAGCAGTCAGGAAAACCAAGAGACCCAGTACTTC
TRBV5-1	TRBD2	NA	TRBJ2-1	CASSLSPSGNYVDEQFF	TGCGCCAGCAGCTTGTCCCCTAGCGGAAACTACGTCGATGAGCAGTTCTTC
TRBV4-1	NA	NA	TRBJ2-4	CASSQAGPGTQYF	TGCGCCAGCAGCCAAGCGGGACCGGGAACCCAGTACTTC
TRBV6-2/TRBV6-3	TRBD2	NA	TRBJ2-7	CASRTRTSGRGSYEQYF	TGTGCCAGCAGGACGAGGACTAGCGGGAGAGGATCCTACGAGCAGTACTTC
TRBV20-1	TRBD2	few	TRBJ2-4	CSARELAGVGNIQYF	TGCAGTGCTAGAGAACTAGCGGGAGTAGGTAACATTCAGTACTTC
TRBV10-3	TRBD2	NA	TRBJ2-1	CAITPLPSGSPVDEQFF	TGTGCCATCACCCCACTTCCTAGCGGGAGTCCCGTCGATGAGCAGTTCTTC
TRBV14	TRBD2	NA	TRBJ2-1	CASSSRLAGSLRMYEQFF	TGTGCCAGCAGCTCCCGACTAGCGGGAAGTCTTAGGATGTATGAGCAGTTCTTC
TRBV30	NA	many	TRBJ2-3	CAWTAGHFSTDTQYF	TGTGCCTGGACCGCCGGACATTTTAGCACAGATACGCAGTATTTT
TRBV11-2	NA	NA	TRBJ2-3	CASSLAMALADTQYF	TGTGCCAGCAGCTTAGCTATGGCCCTAGCAGATACGCAGTATTTT
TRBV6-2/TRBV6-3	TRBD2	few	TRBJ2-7	CASRGGRQYEQYF	TGTGCCAGCAGAGGCGGGAGACAATACGAGCAGTACTTC
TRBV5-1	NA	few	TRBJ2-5	CASTAYQETQYF	TGCGCCAGCACAGCCTACCAAGAGACCCAGTACTTC
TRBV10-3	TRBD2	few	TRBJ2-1	CAISSGTSGSVTYNEQFF	TGTGCCATCAGCTCTGGGACTAGCGGGAGTGTCACCTACAATGAGCAGTTCTTC
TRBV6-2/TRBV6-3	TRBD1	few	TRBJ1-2	CASLSGGGSYGYTF	TGTGCCAGCCTCTCGGGAGGGGGCTCCTATGGCTACACCTTC
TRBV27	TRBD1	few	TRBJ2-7	CASTTWTGASYEQYF	TGTGCCAGCACCACCTGGACAGGGGCCTCCTACGAGCAGTACTTC
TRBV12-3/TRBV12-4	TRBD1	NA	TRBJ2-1	CASSLVQGASYNEQFF	TGTGCCAGCAGTTTAGTTCAGGGGGCCTCCTACAATGAGCAGTTCTTC
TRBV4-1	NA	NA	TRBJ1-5	CASSQWTDLLYNQPQHF	TGCGCCAGCAGCCAATGGACGGACCTCCTGTACAATCAGCCCCAGCATTTT
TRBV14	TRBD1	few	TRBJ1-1	CASSLGQGATEAFF	TGTGCCAGCAGCCTAGGACAGGGGGCCACTGAAGCTTTCTTT
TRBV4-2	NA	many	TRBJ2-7	CASSQEYEQYF	TGTGCCAGCAGCCAAGAGTACGAGCAGTACTTC
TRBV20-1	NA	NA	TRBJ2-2	CSAQRVRTDVSGELFF	TGCAGTGCACAAAGAGTTCGGACAGACGTTTCCGGGGAGCTGTTTTTT
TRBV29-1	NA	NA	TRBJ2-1	CSVIRGFTYNEQFF	TGCAGCGTAATAAGGGGATTTACCTACAATGAGCAGTTCTTC
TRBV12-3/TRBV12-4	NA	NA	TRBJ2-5	CASSLAAAQETQYF	TGTGCCAGCAGTTTAGCGGCAGCTCAAGAGACCCAGTACTTC
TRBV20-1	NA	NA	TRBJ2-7	CSASGSSAYEQYF	TGCAGTGCTAGCGGGAGTTCCGCCTACGAGCAGTACTTC